This is a list of T cell receptor beta chains from one sample in a study of blood T cell repertoires in COVID-19. Libraries were prepared by immunoSEQ multiplex PCR; TCRdb keeps only in-frame clonotypes and omits some of them. The data contain about 41,000 clones, around 83% of them singletons. The sample was peripheral blood. These receptors originate from a woman older than 75 with active or convalescent COVID-19. The CDR3 runs from the conserved cysteine through the conserved F or W. The order of the fields is clone size, D gene, V gene, J gene, CDR3 protein, CDR3 DNA. A D gene is named only where the DNA matches it firmly. A clone size is listed for some rows: how often the clone was seen (once, few, many), or a class if it is expanded.

-	-	TRBV5-4	TRBJ1-1	CASSLAAGHMNTEAFF	TGTGCCAGCAGCTTGGCCGCAGGCCATATGAACACTGAAGCTTTCTTT
-	TRBD2	TRBV19	TRBJ2-1	CASSGWPAGGSYNEQFF	TGTGCCAGTAGTGGATGGCCAGCGGGAGGGTCCTACAATGAGCAGTTCTTC
-	TRBD1	TRBV2	TRBJ1-1	CASSLTPGTGGANTEAFF	TGTGCCAGCAGCTTAACTCCCGGGACAGGGGGCGCGAACACTGAAGCTTTCTTT
-	TRBD2	TRBV7-3	TRBJ2-1	CASSLTGLAGVNEQFF	TGTGCCAGCAGCTTAACGGGGCTAGCGGGAGTCAATGAGCAGTTCTTC
many	-	TRBV12-3/TRBV12-4	TRBJ2-1	CASSLRYNEQFF	TGTGCCAGCAGTTTGAGGTACAATGAGCAGTTCTTC
-	-	TRBV14	TRBJ2-5	CASSHLGGMETQYF	TGTGCCAGCAGCCATTTGGGCGGGATGGAGACCCAGTACTTC
few	-	TRBV29-1	TRBJ1-5	CSVKQDHSNQPQHF	TGCAGCGTTAAACAGGACCATAGCAATCAGCCCCAGCATTTT
-	TRBD1	TRBV5-5	TRBJ1-2	CASSRDRGLGYGYTF	TGTGCCAGCAGCCGGGACAGGGGGTTGGGGTATGGCTACACCTTC
-	-	TRBV5-5	TRBJ1-3	CASSRGGSGNTIYF	TGTGCCAGCAGCCGCGGGGGGTCCGGAAACACCATATATTTT
-	TRBD2	TRBV5-1	TRBJ2-1	CASSSAGGYNEQFF	TGCGCCAGCAGCTCGGCGGGAGGGTACAATGAGCAGTTCTTC
-	-	TRBV14	TRBJ1-1	CASSQWGQIEAFF	TGTGCCAGCAGCCAATGGGGGCAGATTGAAGCTTTCTTT
few	TRBD1	TRBV27	TRBJ2-7	CASSPDLDRGLYEQYF	TGTGCCAGCAGCCCAGACCTCGACAGGGGGCTCTACGAGCAGTACTTC
-	TRBD1	TRBV24-1	TRBJ1-2	CATSDPTGGLNYGYTF	TGTGCCACCAGTGATCCCACAGGGGGGTTAAACTATGGCTACACCTTC
once	TRBD2	TRBV19	TRBJ2-2	CASSLAGVITGELFF	TGTGCCAGTAGTTTAGCGGGAGTCATCACCGGGGAGCTGTTTTTT
-	TRBD1	TRBV6-1	TRBJ1-5	CASSDNDRGIQPQHF	TGTGCCAGCAGTGATAATGACAGGGGGATTCAGCCCCAGCATTTT
few	TRBD1	TRBV27	TRBJ1-2	CASSLGDRAGGYGYTF	TGTGCCAGCAGTTTAGGGGACAGGGCCGGGGGTTATGGCTACACCTTC
-	TRBD2	TRBV5-1	TRBJ2-5	CASSSGTSGRASQETQYF	TGCGCCAGCAGCTCGGGGACTAGCGGGAGGGCAAGTCAAGAGACCCAGTACTTC